These 3 T cell receptor beta chains originate from one sample sequenced in a study of T cells in localized non-small cell lung cancer. Produced via immunoSEQ multiplex PCR; TCRdb's table is partial and in-frame only. Of tens of thousands of clones listed, roughly 90% were seen once; the top ten hold 18%. The sample consisted of peripheral blood, taken before any cancer treatment. These TCRs come from a male donor aged 60 or over with stage III squamous cell lung carcinoma.

V and J are TRBV7-6 and TRBJ2-1; the D is unclear. Germline V gene lookup returns CDR1 SGHVS and CDR2 FNYEAQ. CDR3 length: 14 amino acids. V was shortened by 2 bases and J by 3 bases, with 8 bases between the two germline ends. In nucleotides, the CDR3 is TGTGCCAGCAGCTTATCGTCAATCTACAATGAGCAGTTCTTC. It specifies CASSLSSIYNEQFF.

This chain uses TRBV5-6 with TRBJ2-3; 7 bases map to TRBD1. Germline CDR1 and CDR2: SGHDT and YYEEEE. This CDR3 region has 16 residues. The ends lost 0 bases at V and 4 bases at J; junction bases unmatched: 8. CDR3 nucleotides: TGTGCCAGCAGCTTGGGATGGGACAGCCGCTCAGATACGCAGTATTTT. Translation: CASSLGWDSRSDTQYF.

Comments on this clone: Compared with germline, one end of the junction differs, possibly owing to a read error. This chain uses TRBV2 with TRBJ2-2; a possible D gene is TRBD1 (5 bases). Per germline, CDR1 SNHLY and CDR2 FYNNEI. The CDR3 sequence is 17 residues long. The CDR3 nucleotides are TGTGCCAACAGTGAATCAATTCGGTGGGGCGACACCGGGGAGCTGTTTTTT. Its translation is CANSESIRWGDTGELFF.